This is a list of T cell receptor beta chains from one sample in a study of graft-versus-host responses after intestinal transplantation. Generated by immunoSEQ multiplex PCR, the TCRdb table keeps only in-frame clones and is missing some. The data show roughly 110,000 clones, around nine tenths seen once. Which antigens these TCRs recognize remains unknown. The starting material was unstimulated CD4+ T cells sorted from spleen or lymph node cells, obtained before transplant. The source of these receptors is a human donor who was the organ donor for an intestinal transplant. Each CDR3 is given with its conserved first and last residue. D genes are given only for firm matches. Some rows mark clone size as missing; the rest say once, few, many or name a class of expanded clone.

v_call	cdr3_length	j_call	clone_size	d_call	cdr3_aa	cdr3_nt
TRBV4-1	13	TRBJ2-5	NA	TRBD1	CASSQTGGETQYF	TGCGCCAGCAGCCAGACAGGGGGAGAGACCCAGTACTTC
TRBV7-2	13	TRBJ2-7	NA	NA	CASSLERQGVQYF	TGTGCCAGCAGCTTAGAGAGGCAGGGAGTGCAGTACTTC
TRBV7-2	13	TRBJ2-3	NA	NA	CASSLARTDTQYF	TGTGCCAGCAGCTTAGCCCGCACAGATACGCAGTATTTT
TRBV9	14	TRBJ1-2	NA	NA	CASSPDQGTYGYTF	TGTGCCAGCAGCCCAGACCAGGGGACCTATGGCTACACCTTC
TRBV5-1	15	TRBJ2-1	NA	NA	CASSLGGRRNNEQFF	TGCGCCAGCAGCTTGGGGGGGAGGCGCAACAATGAGCAGTTCTTC
TRBV6-9	16	TRBJ1-3	NA	TRBD1	CASSGSRGTGGNTIYF	TGTGCCAGCAGTGGGAGTCGGGGGACAGGGGGAAACACCATATATTTT
TRBV5-1	15	TRBJ2-1	NA	NA	CASSLGREHYNEQFF	TGCGCCAGCAGCTTGGGGCGCGAACATTACAATGAGCAGTTCTTC
TRBV10-3	13	TRBJ2-1	NA	NA	CATLPGTYNEQFF	TGTGCCACACTGCCCGGTACCTACAATGAGCAGTTCTTC
TRBV6-1	12	TRBJ2-1	NA	NA	CASGDSRLEQFF	TGTGCCAGCGGAGATTCGAGGTTAGAGCAGTTCTTC
TRBV20-1	11	TRBJ2-7	NA	NA	CSARDSYEQYF	TGCAGTGCTAGGGACTCCTACGAGCAGTACTTC
TRBV5-1	17	TRBJ2-7	NA	TRBD2	CASSWTSGRIGAYEQYF	TGCGCCAGCAGCTGGACTAGCGGGAGGATAGGAGCCTACGAGCAGTACTTC
TRBV5-4	14	TRBJ2-3	NA	NA	CASSQRTGTDTQYF	TGTGCCAGCAGCCAGCGAACAGGAACAGATACGCAGTATTTT
TRBV7-2	15	TRBJ1-3	NA	NA	CASSLLWGAGNTIYF	TGTGCCAGCAGCTTACTTTGGGGGGCTGGAAACACCATATATTTT
TRBV6-6	14	TRBJ1-4	NA	NA	CASSEDQSNEKLFF	TGTGCCAGCAGTGAGGATCAGAGTAATGAAAAACTGTTTTTT
TRBV9	15	TRBJ2-3	NA	NA	CASSAGLLPTDTQYF	TGTGCCAGCAGCGCTGGACTACTACCCACAGATACGCAGTATTTT
TRBV5-1	16	TRBJ1-2	NA	TRBD1	CASSSLTPGGNYGYTF	TGCGCCAGCAGCTCCCTAACCCCAGGGGGGAACTATGGCTACACCTTC
TRBV28	16	TRBJ1-5	NA	NA	CASSLLGGYSNQPQHF	TGTGCCAGCAGTTTATTAGGAGGGTATAGCAATCAGCCCCAGCATTTT
TRBV7-8	17	TRBJ2-1	NA	TRBD1	CASSLVGAGQGIHEQFF	TGTGCCAGCAGCTTAGTTGGAGCGGGACAGGGGATCCATGAGCAGTTCTTC
TRBV6-9	12	TRBJ2-7	NA	NA	CASSYRPDEQYF	TGTGCCAGCAGTTATCGACCGGACGAGCAGTACTTC
TRBV4-3	13	TRBJ2-7	few	TRBD1	CASSQGQGGEQYF	TGCGCCAGCAGCCAGGGACAGGGTGGCGAGCAGTACTTC